This TCR beta chain came from a study of blood T cell repertoires in COVID-19. Across the whole study: Samples representing acute and convalescent COVID-19 were sourced from the United States, Italy and Spain. From T cells, B-cell-depleted T cells, or PBMCs came the material, which was cDNA or gDNA.

Authors' methods: Estimates of nucleated cell counts were drawn from the amplification of reference gene primers. Profiled with immunoSEQ multiplex PCR; TCRdb holds only in-frame clones, not every one. V and J calls and clone size come straight from that table; D and trimming were deduced from the DNA. The sample lists fewer than 85,000 clones, roughly 80% occurring once. The sequence was collected from a woman of 80 years or more with active or convalescent COVID-19. Material: peripheral blood.

Here the CDR3 reads CASRLRGTSTGELFF. The DNA of the CDR3 is TGTGCCAGCAGGCTCAGGGGGACGAGCACCGGGGAGCTGTTTTTT. The rearrangement uses TRBV7-2 and TRBJ2-2; 7 bases line up with TRBD1. Germline loops: CDR1 SGHTA, CDR2 FQGNSA. The CDR3 has 15 residues. Trimming cost V 6 bases and J 4 bases; bases outside gene matches: 8.